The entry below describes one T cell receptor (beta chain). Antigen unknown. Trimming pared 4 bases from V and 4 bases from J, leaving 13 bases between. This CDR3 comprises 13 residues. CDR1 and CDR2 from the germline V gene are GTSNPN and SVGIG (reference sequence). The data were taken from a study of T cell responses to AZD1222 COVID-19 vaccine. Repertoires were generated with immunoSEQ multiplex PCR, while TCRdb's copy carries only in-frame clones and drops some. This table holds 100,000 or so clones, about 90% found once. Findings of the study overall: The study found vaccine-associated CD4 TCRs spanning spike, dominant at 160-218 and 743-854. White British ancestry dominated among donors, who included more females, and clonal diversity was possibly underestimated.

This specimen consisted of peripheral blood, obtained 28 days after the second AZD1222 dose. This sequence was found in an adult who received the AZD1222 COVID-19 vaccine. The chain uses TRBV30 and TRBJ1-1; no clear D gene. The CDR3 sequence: CAWTGFGVTEAFF. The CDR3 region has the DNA TGTGCCTGGACTGGGTTTGGGGTCACTGAAGCTTTCTTT.